The rows below give T cell receptor beta chains drawn from one sample of a study of shared clonotypes between healthy human individuals. Sequencing was performed with immunoSEQ multiplex PCR; in TCRdb, only in-frame clones are kept and a portion is missing. The sample lists about 1 million clones; around 75% were seen once. The sequencing sample was made of memory CD4+ T cells sorted from blood. These TCRs come from a man aged 18 to 30 in good health. The CDR3 runs from the conserved cysteine through the conserved F or W. D genes are given only for firm matches. The size field is filled for only some rows; it gives once, few, many or a size class.

j_call | d_call | cdr3_length | v_call | clone_size | cdr3_aa | cdr3_nt
TRBJ1-1 | NA | 14 | TRBV18 | NA | CASSPTDKGTEAFF | TGTGCCAGCTCACCTACCGACAAGGGAACTGAAGCTTTCTTT
TRBJ2-2 | TRBD1 | 14 | TRBV11-2 | NA | CASSLGTGRGELFF | TGTGCCAGCAGCTTAGGGACAGGGCGCGGGGAGCTGTTTTTT
TRBJ2-5 | TRBD2 | 17 | TRBV18 | NA | CASSSVLGRGGQETQYF | TGTGCCAGCTCATCCGTCCTAGGCCGGGGGGGCCAAGAGACCCAGTACTTC
TRBJ1-4 | TRBD1 | 16 | TRBV6-1 | few | CASSGGQGATNEKLFF | TGTGCCAGCAGTGGAGGACAGGGTGCAACTAATGAAAAACTGTTTTTT
TRBJ2-7 | NA | 14 | TRBV19 | NA | CASSSGMYSYEQYF | TGTGCCAGTAGTTCAGGGATGTATTCCTACGAGCAGTACTTC
TRBJ2-3 | NA | 16 | TRBV7-9 | NA | CASSAGGIAVTDTQYF | TGTGCCAGCAGCGCAGGGGGGATAGCAGTCACAGATACGCAGTATTTT
TRBJ2-1 | NA | 13 | TRBV18 | NA | CASSPLASIEQFF | TGTGCCAGCTCACCACTGGCTAGTATTGAGCAGTTCTTC
TRBJ2-5 | NA | 16 | TRBV9 | NA | CASSASATPGGGTQYF | TGTGCCAGCAGCGCCTCCGCAACCCCAGGGGGAGGGACCCAGTACTTC
TRBJ2-5 | TRBD2 | 15 | TRBV5-6 | NA | CASSLIGTSGQTQYF | TGTGCCAGCAGCTTGATAGGGACTAGCGGACAGACCCAGTACTTC
TRBJ2-1 | TRBD2 | 14 | TRBV6-5 | many | CASSSRGGGNEQFF | TGTGCCAGCAGTAGCCGGGGCGGGGGCAATGAGCAGTTCTTC
TRBJ1-2 | NA | 13 | TRBV5-6 | NA | CASSLSKPYGYTF | TGTGCCAGCAGCTTGTCGAAGCCGTATGGCTACACCTTC
TRBJ1-6 | TRBD1 | 15 | TRBV5-6 | NA | CASSLKGAGNSPLHF | TGTGCCAGCAGCTTGAAGGGGGCAGGTAATTCACCCCTCCACTTT
TRBJ2-2 | NA | 13 | TRBV6-6 | NA | CASSYPPGGELFF | TGTGCCAGCAGTTACCCCCCCGGCGGGGAGCTGTTTTTT
TRBJ2-2 | NA | 14 | TRBV6-5 | NA | CASSYSSATGELFF | TGTGCCAGCAGTTACTCGTCTGCCACCGGGGAGCTGTTTTTT
TRBJ2-3 | NA | 11 | TRBV5-1 | NA | CASSFGDTQYF | TGCGCCAGCAGCTTCGGAGATACGCAGTATTTT
TRBJ2-2 | NA | 15 | TRBV5-1 | NA | CASEPGGQRTGELFF | TGCGCCAGCGAGCCCGGGGGACAGAGAACCGGGGAGCTGTTTTTT
TRBJ1-3 | NA | 14 | TRBV30 | NA | CAWSASSSGNTIYF | TGTGCCTGGAGTGCCTCGAGCTCTGGAAACACCATATATTTT
TRBJ1-2 | TRBD1 | 13 | TRBV27 | NA | CASSPRGGYGYTF | TGTGCCAGCAGTCCCAGGGGGGGCTATGGCTACACCTTC
TRBJ1-1 | NA | 14 | TRBV19 | NA | CASSRTVMNTEAFF | TGTGCCAGTAGTAGAACGGTCATGAACACTGAAGCTTTCTTT
TRBJ1-1 | NA | 11 | TRBV28 | NA | CASRDRTEAFF | TGTGCCAGCAGAGACCGCACTGAAGCTTTCTTT
TRBJ1-1 | NA | 11 | TRBV20-1 | NA | CSARAGAEAFF | TGCAGTGCTAGAGCAGGGGCTGAAGCTTTCTTT
TRBJ2-2 | NA | 14 | TRBV29-1 | once | CSVELPGSRGELFF | TGCAGCGTTGAGCTACCCGGGTCCAGGGGGGAGCTGTTTTTT
TRBJ1-4 | NA | 15 | TRBV28 | NA | CASSFGWQGIEKLFF | TGTGCCAGCAGTTTTGGGTGGCAGGGAATCGAAAAACTGTTTTTT
TRBJ2-5 | TRBD1 | 14 | TRBV2 | NA | CASGALDRGGTQYF | TGTGCCAGCGGGGCTCTGGACAGGGGAGGGACCCAGTACTTC
TRBJ2-7 | TRBD1 | 15 | TRBV27 | NA | CASSLIGQGVYEQYF | TGTGCCAGCAGTTTAATCGGACAGGGCGTCTACGAGCAGTACTTC
TRBJ2-7 | NA | 13 | TRBV11-3 | many | CASSLTTVGEQYF | TGTGCCAGCAGTCTGACTACTGTAGGCGAGCAGTACTTC
TRBJ2-5 | NA | 13 | TRBV29-1 | NA | CSPQIYPQETQYF | TGCAGCCCACAAATATATCCACAAGAGACCCAGTACTTC
TRBJ1-1 | NA | 13 | TRBV9 | NA | CASSVAMNTEAFF | TGTGCCAGCAGCGTGGCTATGAACACTGAAGCTTTCTTT
TRBJ2-2 | NA | 14 | TRBV5-1 | NA | CASSLSRTTGELFF | TGCGCCAGCAGCTTGTCCCGAACCACCGGGGAGCTGTTTTTT
TRBJ2-2 | TRBD2 | 17 | TRBV5-1 | NA | CASSSGTSGSSTGELFF | TGCGCCAGCAGCTCCGGGACTAGCGGGAGTTCCACCGGGGAGCTGTTTTTT
TRBJ1-5 | TRBD1 | 15 | TRBV7-6 | NA | CASSLGQGYGQPQHF | TGTGCCAGCAGCTTGGGACAGGGCTACGGTCAGCCCCAGCATTTT
TRBJ1-1 | TRBD1 | 13 | TRBV28 | NA | CASRGQGPTEAFF | TGTGCCAGCAGAGGACAGGGGCCCACTGAAGCTTTCTTT
TRBJ2-7 | NA | 16 | TRBV2 | NA | CASSESRASPHYEQYF | TGTGCCAGCAGTGAATCCCGGGCGAGCCCACACTACGAGCAGTACTTC
TRBJ2-3 | NA | 14 | TRBV5-1 | NA | CASSPPNSPDTQYF | TGCGCCAGCAGCCCTCCAAATAGCCCAGATACGCAGTATTTT
TRBJ1-2 | TRBD1 | 15 | TRBV28 | NA | CASSLWAGGDYGYTF | TGTGCCAGCAGTTTATGGGCAGGGGGCGACTATGGCTACACCTTC
TRBJ1-5 | NA | 15 | TRBV19 | NA | CASRPTGYSNQPQHF | TGTGCCAGTAGACCGACAGGTTATAGCAATCAGCCCCAGCATTTT
TRBJ2-4 | NA | 14 | TRBV19 | NA | CASRDDGAKNIQYF | TGTGCCAGTAGGGACGATGGGGCCAAAAACATTCAGTACTTC
TRBJ2-7 | TRBD1 | 14 | TRBV7-9 | NA | CASSWDRDSYEQYF | TGTGCCAGCAGCTGGGACAGGGACTCCTACGAGCAGTACTTC
TRBJ2-1 | TRBD2 | 15 | TRBV2 | NA | CATAPRSGGAGEQFF | TGTGCCACCGCCCCCCGTAGCGGGGGGGCAGGGGAGCAGTTCTTC
TRBJ1-2 | NA | 15 | TRBV27 | NA | CASSLQRDNRYGYTF | TGTGCCAGCAGTTTGCAACGGGACAATCGGTATGGCTACACCTTC
TRBJ1-1 | NA | 14 | TRBV5-4 | many | CASSFDSFRTEAFF | TGTGCCAGCAGCTTTGACAGCTTTAGAACTGAAGCTTTCTTT
TRBJ2-6 | TRBD2 | 18 | TRBV2 | NA | CASKYRLAGASGANVLTF | TGTGCCAGCAAATACAGACTAGCGGGAGCCTCTGGGGCCAACGTCCTGACTTTC
TRBJ2-6 | NA | 15 | TRBV4-1 | once | CASSQRGGGANVLTF | TGCGCCAGCAGCCAACGGGGTGGTGGGGCCAACGTCCTGACTTTC
TRBJ2-7 | NA | 12 | TRBV7-9 | NA | CASNSGGNEQYF | TGTGCCAGCAACTCCGGGGGAAACGAGCAGTACTTC
TRBJ1-2 | TRBD1 | 13 | TRBV10-3 | once | CAISKGQDYGYTF | TGTGCCATCAGTAAGGGACAGGACTATGGCTACACCTTC
TRBJ1-4 | TRBD1 | 13 | TRBV18 | NA | CASSPTGGEKLFF | TGTGCCAGCTCCCCAACAGGGGGGGAAAAACTGTTTTTT